This TCR beta chain was found in a study of blood T cell repertoires in COVID-19. The CDR3 contains 14 residues. Germline CDR1 and CDR2: MNHEY and SVGAGI. V dropped 2 bases and J dropped 3 bases, with 8 bases sitting between them. Per the original methods: Counts of nucleated cells, estimated from reference gene primer amplification, were obtained. The method was immunoSEQ multiplex PCR; TCRdb's version includes in-frame clones alone and lacks a portion of them. V and J calls and clone size come straight from that table; D and trimming were deduced from the DNA. The sample consists of 45,000 or so clones, around 79% of them appearing once.

Sequenced sample: peripheral blood. This receptor was identified in a human donor in a cohort sampled during active COVID-19. This rearrangement joins TRBV6-5 to TRBJ1-3; possible D gene TRBD1, 6 bases. The CDR3 region is CASSYGRGGNTIYF. The CDR3 DNA reads as TGTGCCAGCAGTTACGGCAGGGGTGGAAACACCATATATTTT.